This T cell receptor (beta chain) emerged from a study of cytomegalovirus exposure and HLA in healthy donors. PCR involved 60 Vbeta and 13 Jbeta primers. The method was immunoSEQ multiplex PCR; TCRdb's version includes in-frame clones alone and lacks a portion of them. The sample shows about 150,000 clones, roughly three quarters of them seen only once. On this clone: Its antigen is undetermined.

Study-level findings and limits: Most TCR beta V segments were productive about 90% or about 30% of the time in an earlier analysis.

Input material: PBMCs. This clonotype originated in a woman in her thirties or forties in good health and CMV-seropositive.

CDR3 sequence reads: CASSPGQPIGETQYF. In DNA, the CDR3 is TGTGCCAGCAGCCCTGGACAGCCGATAGGGGAGACCCAGTACTTC. This chain links TRBV6-1 with TRBJ2-5, with D perhaps TRBD1 (6 bases). Germline CDR1 MNHNS, CDR2 SASEGT. V shed 6 bases and J shed 5 bases, with 19 bases lying between them. This CDR3 is built from 15 residues.